This entry lists 28 T cell receptor beta chains sequenced from one sample in a study of CD8+ T cells in alopecia areata (dated by TCRdb to the late 2010s). Library construction relied on the immunoSEQ multiplex PCR assay. RNA was extracted from all samples and reverse transcribed into cDNA, which served as template for TCR sequencing. TCRdb took over this immuneACCESS table, retaining in-frame rearrangements with V and J assigned. Such tables are incomplete; in checked studies, under half of the missing clones stem from an unresolved V gene, and the remainder is unexplained. The sample yields more than 100,000 clones; roughly three fifths were counted once. The leading ten clones occupy 4.5% to 5.5% of the sample. The time point label corresponds to: baseline before oral tofacitinib. The starting material was CD4+ T cells sorted from blood, obtained at week 0. The source is a human donor with alopecia areata.

Here the CDR3 reads CASSRQGASFTDTQYF. CDR3 nucleotide sequence: TGCGCCAGCAGCCGACAGGGGGCCTCTTTCACAGATACGCAGTATTTT. The chain combines TRBV5-1 with TRBJ2-3; 10 bases fit TRBD1. The CDR3 covers 16 residues. Per the germline V gene, CDR1 is SGHRS and CDR2 is YFSETQ. After removal of 4 bases from V and 2 bases from J, the junction contained 7 bases not matched to a gene.

The chain combines TRBV5-1 with TRBJ1-4; no clear D. There are 14 residues in the CDR3. The V and J ends lost 6 bases and 0 bases respectively, with 9 bases between them. CDR1 and CDR2 from the germline V gene are SGHRS and YFSETQ. CDR3 nucleotides: TGCGCCAGCAAACAAGAAGCAACTAATGAAAAACTGTTTTTT. Protein sequence: CASKQEATNEKLFF. The full variable domain, its missing parts supplied by reference TRBV5-1 and TRBJ1-4, is KAGVTQTPRYLIKTRGQQVTLSCSPISGHRSVSWYQQTPGQGLQFLFEYFSETQRNKGNFPGRFSGRQFSNSRSEMNVSTLELGDSALYLCASKQEATNEKLFFGSGTQLSVL.

The chain joins TRBV23-1 to TRBJ1-6; maybe TRBD1 (5 bases). TRBV23-1 is given ORF status, its function remaining uncertain. The V end lost 0 bases, the J end lost 7 bases, and 10 bases lay between the germline ends. The CDR3 spans 15 residues. CDR3 DNA sequence: TGCGCCAGCAGTCAATCGGACACCATCAATTCACCCCTCCACTTT. This gives the protein CASSQSDTINSPLHF.

The rearrangement links TRBV5-1 to TRBJ2-1; 12 bases agree with TRBD2. Trimming at V came to 1 base and at J to 6 bases, leaving 5 bases not matched to a gene. The germline V gene encodes CDR1 SGHRS and CDR2 YFSETQ. CDR3 size: 16 residues. The CDR3, as DNA: TGCGCCAGCAGCTTGCAACCTAGCGGGAGGGGCAATGAGCAGTTCTTC. This encodes CASSLQPSGRGNEQFF.

The J gene is TRBJ2-3, the V gene TRBV5-1; possible D gene TRBD2, 8 bases. From germline, CDR1 is SGHRS and CDR2 YFSETQ. Trimming pared 4 bases from V and 4 bases from J, leaving 13 bases between. This CDR3 comprises 14 residues. This chain's CDR3 is CASSTGGGADTQYF. CDR3 DNA sequence: TGCGCCAGCAGCACGGGAGGGGGCGCAGATACGCAGTATTTT.

The chain uses TRBV11-2 and TRBJ1-1; 7 nucleotides match TRBD1. Germline trimming cut 2 bases from V and 8 bases from J; bases unmatched to any gene: 8. The CDR3 sequence is 14 residues long. Germline CDR1 and CDR2: SGHAT and FQNNGV. The CDR3 DNA sequence: TGTGCCAGCAGCTTAATTGGGGGACAGACAGAAGCTTTCTTT. Translation: CASSLIGGQTEAFF.

This clone has a handful of counts. V and J are TRBV4-3 and TRBJ2-3, with unresolved D. Germline V gene sequence: CDR1 LGHNA, CDR2 YSLEER. Trimming left V 4 bases short and J 2 bases short, with 16 bases between. The CDR3 loop spans 16 amino acids. The DNA of the CDR3 is TGCGCCAGCAGCCCCGCTGGCGGAATATTCACAGATACGCAGTATTTT. This encodes CASSPAGGIFTDTQYF.

This clone came up a few times. The CDR3 loop reads CASSLDRETNYGYTF. Here the CDR3 DNA reads TGCGCCAGCAGTCTGGACAGGGAGACTAACTATGGCTACACCTTC. V gene TRBV5-1 combines with J gene TRBJ1-2; 8 bases agree with TRBD1. This CDR3 has 15 residues. The ends lost 5 bases at V and 0 bases at J; junction bases unmatched: 6. In germline, CDR1 is SGHRS, CDR2 YFSETQ.

The rearrangement links TRBV12-5 to TRBJ1-6, with D possibly TRBD1 on 5 matching bases. CDR1 LGHNT and CDR2 FRNRAP come from the germline V gene. The CDR3 extends over 15 amino acids. V was shortened by 10 bases and J by 2 bases, with 15 bases between the two germline ends. CDR3 residues: CATPPKGTYNSPLHF. Here the CDR3 DNA reads TGTGCTACTCCTCCTAAGGGGACCTATAATTCACCCCTCCACTTT.

The chain has TRBV7-2 and TRBJ2-5, with D hard to call. Germline CDR1 SGHTA, CDR2 FQGNSA. Trimming shortened V by 1 base and J by 3 bases, and 15 bases separated the two germline ends. CDR3 length: 16 residues. The CDR3 nucleotides read TGTGCCAGCAGCTTAGTTCCCCGCGCGTCCAAAGAGACCCAGTACTTC. As protein: CASSLVPRASKETQYF.

This clone appeared a few times. The V call is TRBV27, the J call TRBJ1-5, with 8 bases aligning to TRBD1. The germline V gene has CDR1 MNHEY and CDR2 SMNVEV (reference sequence). The CDR3 is made up of 14 amino acids. Losses at the gene ends were 5 bases for V and 7 bases for J; bases not matched to a gene: 7. CDR3 sequence: CASSPGQGRQPQHF. CDR3 DNA sequence: TGTGCCAGCAGTCCCGGACAGGGCCGCCAGCCCCAGCATTTT.

The rearrangement uses TRBV20-1 and TRBJ2-5; possible D gene TRBD2, 5 bases. CDR3 length equals 11 residues. V was pared by 5 bases and J by 9 bases, with 13 bases between. The V gene's germline CDR1 is DFQATT and CDR2 SNEGSKA (reference sequence). This CDR3 reads CSADIHGAQYF. The CDR3 DNA sequence: TGCAGTGCTGACATCCACGGGGCCCAGTACTTC.

There are a few counts of this clone. The chain carries TRBV15 and TRBJ2-1; TRBD1 is a possible D gene (6 bases). The germline V gene encodes CDR1 LNHNV and CDR2 YYDKDF (reference sequence). Trimming left V 2 bases short and J 10 bases short, with 15 bases between. This CDR3 is built from 14 residues. The CDR3 here is CATSRRRGDIEQFF. The CDR3 DNA sequence: TGTGCCACCAGCAGAAGGAGAGGGGACATAGAGCAGTTCTTC.

The sample holds a few counts of this clone. The chain combines TRBV2 with TRBJ2-7; D remains unclear. Trimming took 6 bases from V and 2 from J, leaving 5 bases between them. Germline V gives CDR1 SNHLY, CDR2 FYNNEI. This CDR3 spans 11 amino acids. CDR3 loop: CASRPTYEQYF. CDR3 bases: TGTGCCAGCAGGCCAACCTACGAGCAGTACTTC.

This clone was seen only once. V gene TRBV9 combines with J gene TRBJ2-7, with D tentatively TRBD1 (6 bases). V lost 4 bases and J lost 3, with 20 bases in between. This CDR3 has 16 residues. CDR1 is SGDLS and CDR2 is YYNGEE in the germline V gene. The CDR3 region is CASSPLQGLDGYEQYF. CDR3 DNA sequence: TGTGCCAGCAGCCCGCTTCAGGGGCTAGACGGCTACGAGCAGTACTTC.

The chain combines TRBV7-2 with TRBJ2-1, with 8 positions matching TRBD2. The CDR3 runs to 16 residues. V trimming: 4 bases; J trimming: 0 bases; junction bases outside the gene matches: 5. Germline V lookup: CDR1 SGHTA, CDR2 FQGNSA. DNA for the CDR3: TGTGCCAGCAGCTATGAGCGGGGGAGCTCCTACAATGAGCAGTTCTTC. As protein: CASSYERGSSYNEQFF.

J is TRBJ2-1 and V is TRBV7-2, with D uncertain. The CDR3 length is 15 residues. V was clipped by 5 bases and J by 7 bases, with 18 bases between them. CDR1 is SGHTA and CDR2 is FQGNSA in the germline V gene. CDR3 DNA sequence: TGTGCCAGCAGCCCCAGCCTGTCCCCTGGGAATGAGCAGTTCTTC. It is translated as CASSPSLSPGNEQFF.

The rearrangement links TRBV10-3 to TRBJ1-4, with 8 positions matching TRBD1. The junction had 2 bases not matched to a gene; V was cut back by 6 bases and J by 2 bases. Germline V lookup: CDR1 ENHRY, CDR2 SYGVKD. This CDR3 region has 14 residues. Here the CDR3 reads CAIRRQGTNEKLFF. CDR3 DNA: TGTGCCATCAGACGACAGGGGACTAATGAAAAACTGTTTTTT.

The DNA of the CDR3 is TGCGCCAGCAGCCAAGGGGTCAATCAGCCCCAGCATTTT. Translated: CASSQGVNQPQHF. The chain employs TRBV4-3 and TRBJ1-5; no definite D call. Germline lookup yields CDR1 LGHNA and CDR2 YSLEER. The CDR3 length is 13 residues. V lost 1 base to trimming and J lost 3 bases, with 4 bases between them.

The chain links TRBV5-6 to TRBJ2-3; 7 bases align to TRBD2. CDR3 length: 13 residues. Germline V gene sequence: CDR1 SGHDT, CDR2 YYEEEE. The trim removed 6 bases at V and 6 bases at J, leaving 7 bases unmatched. The DNA for the CDR3 is TGTGCCAGCAAGAGGGGAGGGGAGGATACGCAGTATTTT. Amino acids: CASKRGGEDTQYF.

The chain joins TRBV6-5 to TRBJ2-4; D unresolved. There are 15 residues in the CDR3. V was clipped by 0 bases and J by 2 bases, with 8 bases between them. The germline gives CDR1 MNHEY, CDR2 SVGAGI. CDR3 nucleotide sequence: TGTGCCAGCAGTTACTCCAGGAGTTCCAAAAACATTCAGTACTTC. Its protein product is CASSYSRSSKNIQYF.

This clone was counted between two and nine times. Written as DNA, the CDR3 is TGTGCCAGCAGCCAAGAGAGACAGGGAGCCAAAAACATTCAGTACTTC. As protein: CASSQERQGAKNIQYF. V is TRBV4-2 and J is TRBJ2-4; 7 nucleotides line up with TRBD1. Germline CDR1 reads LGHNA; CDR2 reads YNFKEQ. CDR3 length: 16 amino acids. V dropped 0 bases and J dropped 0; count of bases not matched to a gene: 2.

This clone came up a few times. The V and J genes are TRBV12-5 and TRBJ2-3, with D possibly TRBD2 on 5 matching bases. The CDR3 has 12 amino acids. CDR1 and CDR2 from the germline V gene are LGHNT and FRNRAP. Trimming removed 0 bases at V and 9 bases at J, with 7 bases between. The CDR3 coding sequence is TGTGCTAGTGGTTTGGTAGGAGGAACGCAGTATTTT. Its translation: CASGLVGGTQYF. Together with reference TRBV12-5 and TRBJ2-3, the CDR3 gives the full variable domain: DARVTQTPRHKVTEMGQEVTMRCQPILGHNTVFWYRQTMMQGLELLAYFRNRAPLDDSGMPKDRFSAEMPDATLATLKIQPSEPRDSAVYFCASGLVGGTQYFGPGTRLTVL.

As for this clone: Other DNA sequences from this sample encode an identical CDR3 as well. The chain links TRBV29-1 to TRBJ1-1, with 10 nucleotides matching TRBD1. This CDR3 region has 12 residues. Per germline, CDR1 SQVTM and CDR2 ANQGSEA. V shed 6 bases and J 4 bases; nucleotides not matched to a gene: 2. CDR3 loop: CSVRTGGTEAFF. The DNA of the CDR3 is TGCAGCGTCAGGACAGGGGGCACTGAAGCTTTCTTT.

This clone turned up a few times. The gene calls are TRBV5-1 and TRBJ1-2, with TRBD1 matching 8 bases. With V trimmed by 0 bases and J by 4 bases, 2 bases remained unmatched. Germline lookup yields CDR1 SGHRS and CDR2 YFSETQ. The CDR3 spans 14 residues. The CDR3 region is CASSLGQGFYGYTF. CDR3 DNA sequence: TGCGCCAGCAGCTTGGGACAGGGGTTCTATGGCTACACCTTC. Complete variable domain (other parts from reference TRBV5-1 and TRBJ1-2): KAGVTQTPRYLIKTRGQQVTLSCSPISGHRSVSWYQQTPGQGLQFLFEYFSETQRNKGNFPGRFSGRQFSNSRSEMNVSTLELGDSALYLCASSLGQGFYGYTFGSGTRLTVV.

This clone was detected only once. The rearrangement uses TRBV4-3 and TRBJ2-3, with 11 bases that match TRBD2. V gave up 0 bases and J gave up 2 bases; unmatched junction bases: 13. The CDR3 loop spans 20 amino acids. Germline CDR1 reads LGHNA; CDR2 reads YSLEER. The CDR3 nucleotides are TGCGCCAGCAGCCAAGACAGGGATAGCGGGGGGGACCTATTCACAGATACGCAGTATTTT. The encoded protein is CASSQDRDSGGDLFTDTQYF.

The V and J genes are TRBV7-2 and TRBJ2-5, with 13 bases matching TRBD2. Germline loops: CDR1 SGHTA, CDR2 FQGNSA. J gave up 4 bases and V 5 bases, and 10 bases lay outside the gene matches. The length of the CDR3 is 17 residues. In DNA form, the CDR3 reads TGTGCCAGCAGCCCCGGGACTAGCGGGGCCCTCGTAGAGACCCAGTACTTC. It encodes CASSPGTSGALVETQYF.

The chain carries TRBV23-1 and TRBJ1-1; no definite D call. TRBV23-1 is filed as an ORF, its function uncertain. The germline V and J ends were trimmed by 1 base and 4 bases, with 16 bases remaining between them. This CDR3 is built from 16 residues. The CDR3 DNA reads as TGCGCCAGCAGTCAATTCTCTCGGTGGGTGTGCACTGAAGCTTTCTTT. Protein: CASSQFSRWVCTEAFF.